The clone carrying this T cell receptor (beta chain) has more than one count but fewer than ten. Its antigen remains unidentified. One end of the junction is discordant with germline, which a read error may explain. The cohort excluded patients with autoimmune disease history or systemic immunosuppression. Blood sampling took place at baseline, cycle 4 day 1, and cycle 7 day 1. This CDR3 region has 15 residues. CDR1 and CDR2 from the germline V gene are LNHDA and SQIVND (reference sequence). Libraries were prepared by immunoSEQ multiplex PCR; TCRdb keeps only in-frame clonotypes and omits some of them. The sample carries roughly 49,000 clones, about 86% recorded once. The sample is drawn from a study of OX40 agonist ivuxolimab in advanced cancers. Across the whole study: People who had prior anti-PD-1, anti-PD-L1 or anti-CTLA-4 therapy could take part, and 40% had some. Study-wide results and caveats: Several nonresponders also turned out to have low normalized T-cell clonal expansion.

The origin of this receptor is an adult with an advanced solid tumor such as melanoma, head and neck, liver or kidney cancer. The gene calls are TRBV19 and TRBJ2-2; TRBD1 is a possible D gene (6 bases). Material: CD4+ or CD8+ T cells sorted from blood, obtained in a trial of the OX40 agonist ivuxolimab. CDR3 in amino acids: CASGSGTTNAGELFF. The CDR3 bases are TGTGCCAGTGGATCCGGGACAACGAACGCCGGGGAGCTGTTTTTT.